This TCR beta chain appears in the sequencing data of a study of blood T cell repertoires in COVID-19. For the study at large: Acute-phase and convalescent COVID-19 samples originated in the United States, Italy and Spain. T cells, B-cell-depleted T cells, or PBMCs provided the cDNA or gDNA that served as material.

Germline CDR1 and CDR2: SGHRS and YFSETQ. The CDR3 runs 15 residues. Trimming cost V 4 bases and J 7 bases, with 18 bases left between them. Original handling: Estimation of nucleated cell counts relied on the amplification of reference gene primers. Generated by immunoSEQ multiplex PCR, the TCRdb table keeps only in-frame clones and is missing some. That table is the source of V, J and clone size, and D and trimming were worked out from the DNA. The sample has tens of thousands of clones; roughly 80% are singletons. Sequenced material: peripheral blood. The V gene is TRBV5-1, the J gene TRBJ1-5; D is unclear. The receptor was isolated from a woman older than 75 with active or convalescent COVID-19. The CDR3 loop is CASSPSWEGGQPQHF. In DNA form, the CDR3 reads TGCGCCAGCAGCCCGAGTTGGGAGGGTGGCCAGCCCCAGCATTTT.